Shown below are 3 T cell receptor beta chains from a single sample sequenced in a study of T cell repertoires in cytomegalovirus infection (dated by TCRdb to between 2018 and 2021). Antigens for these TCRs are unknown. According to the study, the label for this sample's treatment or condition signals: in vitro stimulation with specific CMV peptide epitopes to enrich CMV-specific T cells. TCRdb records Illumina HiSeq 1500 as the sequencer. TCRdb cleaned the public reads at Q25 with fastp, built clones with MiXCR and kept in-frame beta chains. CDR3 protein duplicates are merged, each entry listing the most common genes and DNA. This sample is represented by approximately 1,000,000 distinct CDR3 sequences; roughly 30% of them were singletons. The top ten constitute over 12% of the sample. Sequenced here: cultured CD8+ T cells from PBMCs, sampled from culture after CMV antigen stimulation. Every receptor here comes from a human donor in good health (CMV status not recorded). Some clones in this sample may be carry-over from other donors' samples.

In this sample, this clonotype turned up a few times. The rearrangement uses TRBV19 and TRBJ1-5, with a weak D call TRBD1 (5 bases). Germline assignment: CDR1 LNHDA and CDR2 SQIVND (reference sequence). V lost 6 bases and J lost 6, with 24 bases in between. The CDR3 covers 17 residues. CDR3 coding DNA: TGTGCCAGTAGGACAACCCGGGACGCAAGCTGGGGTCAGCCCCAGCATTTT. Translating gives CASRTTRDASWGQPQHF.

The gene calls are TRBV15 and TRBJ1-3, with a tentative D call TRBD1 (6 bases). Germline CDR1 is LNHNV and CDR2 is YYDKDF (reference sequence). The V and J ends lost 4 bases and 4 bases respectively, with 11 bases between them. The CDR3 is made up of 14 amino acids. CDR3 region: CATSNRQEGNTIYF. CDR3 DNA: TGTGCCACCAGCAATCGACAGGAAGGAAACACCATATATTTT.

This clonotype was picked up one time. V is TRBV28 and J is TRBJ1-1, with D unclear. V lost 4 bases and J 2 bases, leaving 11 bases between the germline ends. This CDR3 region has 14 residues. Germline V gives CDR1 MDHEN, CDR2 SYDVKM. CDR3 residues: CASSWEGLNTEAFF. In nucleotides, the CDR3 is TGTGCCAGCAGTTGGGAAGGGCTCAACACTGAAGCTTTCTTT.